Each of the 4 T cell receptor beta chains below was sequenced from the same sample in a study of cytomegalovirus exposure and HLA in healthy donors. Primers included in the PCR were 60 Vbeta and 13 Jbeta primers. The protocol was immunoSEQ multiplex PCR, while the TCRdb copy is restricted to in-frame clones and leaves out a portion. Of about 180,000 clones in the sample, 75% to 90% were seen once. What was sequenced was PBMCs. The source is a girl aged 10 to 17 in good health and CMV-seropositive.

This sequence joins TRBV4-1 and TRBJ1-1, with TRBD1 matching over 8 bases. The trim removed 3 bases at V and 5 bases at J, leaving 8 bases unmatched. The CDR3 spans 15 residues. CDR1 and CDR2 from the germline V gene are MGHRA and YSYEKL. CDR3 sequence: CASSHRQGLETEAFF. Here the CDR3 DNA reads TGCGCCAGCAGCCATAGACAGGGGCTAGAGACTGAAGCTTTCTTT.

The V call is TRBV7-3, the J call TRBJ1-2; 8 nucleotides agree with TRBD1. Germline trimming cut 5 bases from V and 8 bases from J; bases unmatched to any gene: 13. Germline V lookup: CDR1 SGHTA, CDR2 FQGTGA. There are 15 residues in the CDR3. Written as DNA, the CDR3 is TGTGCCAGCAGCCCCTTGGGGGGACAGGACAAAGGCTACACCTTC. Its translation: CASSPLGGQDKGYTF.

The chain links TRBV4-1 to TRBJ2-1; 10 nucleotides match TRBD2. Germline CDR1 is MGHRA and CDR2 is YSYEKL. This CDR3 is 18 amino acids long. V lost 3 bases to trimming and J lost 7 bases; unmatched junction nucleotides: 15. The CDR3 DNA follows: TGCGCCAGCAGCCACCTAGCGGGAGAGGGGCCTCTTGGGAATGAGCAGTTCTTC. Its translation: CASSHLAGEGPLGNEQFF.

There are a few counts of this clone. The chain has TRBV5-1 and TRBJ2-7; TRBD2 aligns across 8 bases. The CDR3 is 14 residues long. CDR1 and CDR2 (germline): SGHRS, YFSETQ. The ends lost 1 base at V and 6 bases at J; junction bases unmatched: 6. CDR3 nucleotide sequence: TGCGCCAGCAGCTTGTTAGCGGGGAGTGGCGAGCAGTACTTC. It codes for CASSLLAGSGEQYF.